Shown below are 31 T cell receptor beta chains from a single sample sequenced in a study of blood T cell repertoires in COVID-19. Using immunoSEQ multiplex PCR, the repertoire was profiled, and TCRdb retains in-frame clones only, with some absent. This sample has about 75,000 clones, with 79% found just once. The sample was peripheral blood. Source of these receptors: a woman aged 80 or over with active or convalescent COVID-19.

V usage is TRBV10-3 and J usage is TRBJ2-3, with 8 nucleotides matching TRBD2. Germline lookup yields CDR1 ENHRY and CDR2 SYGVKD. With 8 bases clipped from V and 2 bases from J, the junction kept 3 bases outside the gene matches. The CDR3 spans 13 residues. The CDR3 region has the DNA TGTGCCATCGAGCGGGAGTCCACAGATACGCAGTATTTT. Translating gives CAIERESTDTQYF.

Turning to this clone: An end of the junction does not agree with germline; a read error may underlie this. The chain combines TRBV3-1 (or the pseudogene TRBV3-2) with TRBJ2-1; possibly TRBD2 for D (7 bases). CDR1 is LGHDT and CDR2 is YNNKEL in the germline V gene (reference sequence). The CDR3 spans 14 residues. The CDR3 protein is CASSQGPGGLSTVF. Here the CDR3 DNA reads TGTGCCAGCAGCCAAGGCCCGGGGGGCCTCTCGACCGTCTTC.

The chain couples TRBV5-1 to TRBJ2-3; 9 bases align to TRBD2. The CDR3 runs to 16 residues. V shed 0 bases and J 2 bases; nucleotides not matched to a gene: 4. Germline loops: CDR1 SGHRS, CDR2 YFSETQ. The CDR3 reads CASSLGGGASTDTQYF. CDR3 nucleotides: TGCGCCAGCAGCTTGGGCGGGGGGGCCTCCACAGATACGCAGTATTTT.

The genes are TRBV2 and TRBJ2-5; no firm D call. The CDR3 extends over 12 amino acids. Trimming removed 7 bases at V and 0 bases at J, with 6 bases between. The V gene's germline CDR1 is SNHLY and CDR2 FYNNEI. CDR3 nucleotide sequence: TGTGCCAGCACTAGGCACCAAGAGACCCAGTACTTC. It encodes CASTRHQETQYF.

This clone was picked up a small number of times. The rearrangement links TRBV19 to TRBJ2-1, with D possibly matching TRBD1 (5 bases). Per the germline V gene, CDR1 is LNHDA and CDR2 is SQIVND (reference sequence). The CDR3 runs to 13 residues. Trimming pared 8 bases from V and 3 bases from J, leaving 11 bases between. The CDR3 loop is CASGARIYNEQFF. The DNA for the CDR3 is TGTGCCAGTGGGGCCCGTATCTACAATGAGCAGTTCTTC.

J is TRBJ2-1 and V is TRBV27, with D perhaps TRBD1 (5 bases). This CDR3 has 15 residues. The V gene's germline CDR1 is MNHEY and CDR2 SMNVEV (reference sequence). Deletions cut 5 bases from V and 0 bases from J, with 11 bases between. DNA for the CDR3: TGTGCCAGCAGTGGGGCTGTCGACTCCTACAATGAGCAGTTCTTC. It encodes CASSGAVDSYNEQFF.

This chain links TRBV18 with TRBJ2-2, with D maybe TRBD2 (6 bases). The germline CDR1 and CDR2 sequences are KGHSH and LQKENI. V dropped 8 bases and J dropped 4 bases, with 17 bases sitting between them. This CDR3 region has 15 residues. In DNA form, the CDR3 reads TGTGCCAGCGCCCTGGAGGGGTTGGGCACCGGGGAGCTGTTTTTT. This gives the protein CASALEGLGTGELFF. The whole variable domain, remainder taken from reference TRBV18 and TRBJ2-2, is NAGVMQNPRHLVRRRGQEARLRCSPMKGHSHVYWYRQLPEEGLKFMVYLQKENIIDESGMPKERFSAEFPKEGPSILRIQQVVRGDSAAYFCASALEGLGTGELFFGEGSRLTVL.

CDR3 DNA sequence: TGTGCCAGCAGCCTAAGATCCGGGATCCAGGGAAGGGGGAATGAGCAGTTCTTC. It is translated as CASSLRSGIQGRGNEQFF. The gene calls are TRBV14 and TRBJ2-1, with a tentative D call TRBD1 (6 bases). The CDR3 covers 18 residues. Germline CDR1 reads SGHDN; CDR2 reads FVKESK. V was clipped by 4 bases and J by 7 bases, with 26 bases between them. Drawing the rest from reference TRBV14 and TRBJ2-1, the complete variable domain is EAGVTQFPSHSVIEKGQTVTLRCDPISGHDNLYWYRRVMGKEIKFLLHFVKESKQDESGMPNNRFLAERTGGTYSTLKVQPAELEDSGVYFCASSLRSGIQGRGNEQFFGPGTRLTVL.

DNA for the CDR3: TGTGCCAGCAGCCCTAGAGGTAGCGGAGCATACAATGAGCAGTTCTTC. Translated, it gives CASSPRGSGAYNEQFF. The V and J genes are TRBV7-8 and TRBJ2-1; possible D gene TRBD2, 6 bases. V was shortened by 5 bases and J by 4 bases, with 18 bases between the two germline ends. CDR1 is SGHVS, CDR2 FQNEAQ, per germline. The CDR3 totals 16 residues.

The chain uses TRBV19 and TRBJ1-5; 8 positions match TRBD1. The CDR3 spans 16 residues. CDR1 is LNHDA and CDR2 is SQIVND in the germline V gene (reference sequence). The V and J ends lost 6 bases and 6 bases, in that order; junction bases with no gene match: 13. CDR3 DNA sequence: TGTGCCAGTAGCCCCCTCCGACAGGGGATCGGTCAGCCCCAGCATTTT. It encodes CASSPLRQGIGQPQHF.

The table lists this clone with a few counts. J is TRBJ1-3 and V is TRBV3-1 (or the pseudogene TRBV3-2), with D unclear. With 0 bases removed from V and 7 bases from J, the gap between germline ends came to 7 bases. The germline V gene has CDR1 LGHDT and CDR2 YNNKEL (reference sequence). This CDR3 has 13 amino acids. The CDR3, as DNA: TGTGCCAGCAGCCAAGATCTCAGGAACACCATATATTTT. Amino acid sequence: CASSQDLRNTIYF.

This clone appeared a single time. The chain uses TRBV11-2 and TRBJ2-7, with 7 nucleotides matching TRBD2. Losses at the gene ends were 4 bases for V and 6 bases for J; bases not matched to a gene: 6. The CDR3 consists of 13 residues. The germline V gene has CDR1 SGHAT and CDR2 FQNNGV. CDR3 protein: CASSSLGGGEQYF. Here the CDR3 DNA reads TGTGCCAGCAGCTCGCTGGGGGGGGGCGAGCAGTACTTC.

The J gene is TRBJ2-7, the V gene TRBV19; TRBD1 might be the D (5 bases). The ends were cut back, 2 bases at V and 3 bases at J, with 14 bases in the middle. CDR3 size: 15 residues. The V gene's germline CDR1 is LNHDA and CDR2 SQIVND (reference sequence). CDR3 region: CASSILFAQGYEQYF. Written as DNA, the CDR3 is TGTGCCAGTAGTATACTCTTCGCGCAGGGCTACGAGCAGTACTTC. The entire variable domain, with the rest obtained from reference TRBV19 and TRBJ2-7, is as follows: DGGITQSPKYLFRKEGQNVTLSCEQNLNHDAMYWYRQDPGQGLRLIYYSQIVNDFQKGDIAEGYSVSREKKESFPLTVTSAQKNPTAFYLCASSILFAQGYEQYFGPGTRLTVT.

The J gene is TRBJ2-7, the V gene TRBV18; D possibly corresponds to TRBD2 (5 bases). CDR3 length: 14 residues. V was cut by 3 bases and J by 0 bases, with 9 bases left in between. Germline V gene sequence: CDR1 KGHSH, CDR2 LQKENI. Written as DNA, the CDR3 is TGTGCCAGCTCACCCCGGGATACCTCCTACGAGCAGTACTTC. Its protein is CASSPRDTSYEQYF.

This chain joins TRBV6-6 and TRBJ1-1, with TRBD1 matching 7 bases. CDR3 length: 14 amino acids. Germline V gene data show CDR1 as MNHNY and CDR2 as SVGAGI (reference sequence). Losses at the gene ends were 2 bases for V and 4 bases for J; bases not matched to a gene: 4. The DNA for the CDR3 is TGTGCCAGCAGTTACCCAGACAGGGTCACTGAAGCTTTCTTT. The encoded protein is CASSYPDRVTEAFF.

The table lists this clone with a few counts. The genes are TRBV24-1 and TRBJ2-3, with 9 bases fitting TRBD2. Germline V lookup: CDR1 KGHDR, CDR2 SFDVKD. Trimming cost V 5 bases and J 3 bases; bases outside gene matches: 2. The CDR3 runs to 14 residues. In DNA form, the CDR3 reads TGTGCCACCAGTGGCCTAGCGGGAACAGATACGCAGTATTTT. Its protein is CATSGLAGTDTQYF.

V and J are TRBV2 and TRBJ1-2, with D hard to call. Germline V gene sequence: CDR1 SNHLY, CDR2 FYNNEI. Trimming removed 2 bases from V and 3 bases from J, with 13 bases in between. The CDR3 spans 15 residues. The CDR3 DNA follows: TGTGCCAGCAGTGAAAAAAGTGGAGCGGACTATGGCTACACCTTC. Protein sequence: CASSEKSGADYGYTF.

The V and J genes are TRBV15 and TRBJ1-1; the D gene is possibly TRBD1 (6 bases). In germline, CDR1 is LNHNV, CDR2 YYDKDF (reference sequence). This CDR3 spans 15 amino acids. Trimming stripped 3 bases from V and 1 base from J, with 12 bases between. CDR3 DNA: TGTGCCACCAGCAGTCCTGTGACAGGGAACACTGAAGCTTTCTTT. Translated: CATSSPVTGNTEAFF.

The CDR3 DNA reads TGTGCCAGCAGCTTACGTGCGCTCGAGCAGTACTTC. The encoded protein is CASSLRALEQYF. The rearrangement joins TRBV7-2 to TRBJ2-7; D gene ambiguous. This CDR3 has 12 amino acids. Germline V gives CDR1 SGHTA, CDR2 FQGNSA. V lost 2 bases to trimming and J lost 6 bases, with 8 bases between them. Looking up the rest from reference TRBV7-2 and TRBJ2-7 gives the full variable domain: GAGVSQSPSNKVTEKGKDVELRCDPISGHTALYWYRQSLGQGLEFLIYFQGNSAPDKSGLPSDRFSAERTGGSVSTLTIQRTQQEDSAVYLCASSLRALEQYFGPGTRLTVT.

The chain is built from TRBV28 and TRBJ1-5; 7 bases line up with TRBD1. With V trimmed by 6 bases and J by 7 bases, 6 bases remained unmatched. CDR3 length: 13 residues. Germline CDR1 reads MDHEN; CDR2 reads SYDVKM. The CDR3 reads CASRGQSFQPQHF. The CDR3 bases are TGTGCCAGCAGGGGACAGTCATTCCAGCCCCAGCATTTT. Full variable domain (remainder filled in from reference TRBV28 and TRBJ1-5): DVKVTQSSRYLVKRTGEKVFLECVQDMDHENMFWYRQDPGLGLRLIYFSYDVKMKEKGDIPEGYSVSREKKERFSLILESASTNQTSMYLCASRGQSFQPQHFGDGTRLSIL.

The table lists this clone with a count of one. The chain is built from TRBV18 and TRBJ1-3; TRBD1 matches at 9 bases. The CDR3 has 18 amino acids. The V segment lost 4 bases and the J segment 0 bases; nucleotides outside the gene matches: 10. Germline loops: CDR1 KGHSH, CDR2 LQKENI. The CDR3 nucleotides are TGTGCCAGCTCACGCACGGGACAGGGATACTACTCTGGAAACACCATATATTTT. Its translation: CASSRTGQGYYSGNTIYF.

This sequence joins TRBV10-3 and TRBJ1-5, with 9 bases lining up with TRBD1. Germline values: CDR1 ENHRY, CDR2 SYGVKD. The V segment lost 8 bases and the J segment 4 bases; nucleotides outside the gene matches: 9. CDR3 length: 15 residues. CDR3 sequence reads: CAISTQGARNQPQHF. Here the CDR3 DNA reads TGTGCCATCTCAACACAGGGGGCGCGGAATCAGCCCCAGCATTTT.

The chain employs TRBV7-9 and TRBJ1-1, with D tentatively TRBD1 (5 bases). The CDR3 is 14 residues long. Germline V gene lookup returns CDR1 SEHNR and CDR2 FQNEAQ (reference sequence). Trimming cost V 3 bases and J 0 bases, with 8 bases left between them. The CDR3 DNA sequence: TGTGCCAGCAGCTTGGGGGGGATGAACACTGAAGCTTTCTTT. The encoded protein is CASSLGGMNTEAFF.

This chain joins TRBV7-2 and TRBJ1-4, with D tentatively TRBD1 (5 bases). CDR1 SGHTA and CDR2 FQGNSA come from the germline V gene. CDR3 length equals 16 residues. Deletions cut 4 bases from V and 2 bases from J, with 14 bases between. In DNA, the CDR3 is TGTGCCAGCAGCTCCGGACAACCCTCCACTAATGAAAAACTGTTTTTT. It encodes CASSSGQPSTNEKLFF. Drawing the rest from reference TRBV7-2 and TRBJ1-4, the complete variable domain is GAGVSQSPSNKVTEKGKDVELRCDPISGHTALYWYRQSLGQGLEFLIYFQGNSAPDKSGLPSDRFSAERTGGSVSTLTIQRTQQEDSAVYLCASSSGQPSTNEKLFFGSGTQLSVL.

J is TRBJ1-1 and V is TRBV7-9; 7 bases agree with TRBD1. The CDR3 loop spans 14 amino acids. CDR1 SEHNR and CDR2 FQNEAQ come from the germline V gene (reference sequence). Germline trimming cut 7 bases from V and 5 bases from J; bases unmatched to any gene: 10. In DNA, the CDR3 is TGTGCCAGCAACCCAGGGGGACTGGTGACTGAAGCTTTCTTT. Protein product: CASNPGGLVTEAFF.

This clone was seen a few times. V is TRBV7-3 and J is TRBJ1-6; D unclear. Germline V gene lookup returns CDR1 SGHTA and CDR2 FQGTGA. V was clipped by 5 bases and J by 4 bases, with 12 bases between them. The CDR3 is 15 amino acids. The CDR3 loop reads CASSPNPGYNSPLHF. The CDR3 DNA sequence: TGTGCCAGCAGCCCGAACCCGGGGTATAATTCACCCCTCCACTTT.

This rearrangement joins TRBV27 to TRBJ1-5; D gene ambiguous. V was cut by 4 bases and J by 2 bases, with 12 bases left in between. Germline V gene sequence: CDR1 MNHEY, CDR2 SMNVEV (reference sequence). CDR3 size: 15 residues. The CDR3 DNA reads as TGTGCCAGCAGTTCCCAGGTCGTCGGCAATCAGCCCCAGCATTTT. Protein sequence: CASSSQVVGNQPQHF.

J is TRBJ1-1 and V is TRBV7-3; no clear D gene. V gave up 3 bases and J gave up 4 bases, with 9 bases separating them. The CDR3 is 13 residues long. Germline assignment: CDR1 SGHTA and CDR2 FQGTGA. The DNA of the CDR3 is TGTGCCAGCAGCTTCGAGCTTCGCACTGAAGCTTTCTTT. Its protein product is CASSFELRTEAFF.

The rearrangement joins TRBV5-1 to TRBJ1-2; 8 nucleotides align to TRBD1. CDR3 length: 15 amino acids. The germline CDR1 and CDR2 sequences are SGHRS and YFSETQ. V dropped 7 bases and J dropped 6; count of bases not matched to a gene: 14. The CDR3 DNA sequence: TGCGCCAGCCACGGACAGGGTTATCTGGCGAATGGCTACACCTTC. Its protein is CASHGQGYLANGYTF.

This chain connects TRBV19 to TRBJ2-7; tentative D call: TRBD2 (5 bases). The germline CDR1 and CDR2 sequences are LNHDA and SQIVND (reference sequence). The CDR3 spans 14 residues. Trimming removed 11 bases from V and 0 bases from J, with 17 bases in between. The CDR3: CASRPTGSSYEQYF. The CDR3 DNA reads as TGTGCCTCGCGCCCCACGGGGAGCTCCTACGAGCAGTACTTC.

The rearrangement joins TRBV7-2 to TRBJ2-7; 7 bases are a match to TRBD2. V lost 3 bases and J lost 0; bases outside the gene matches: 5. Per the germline V gene, CDR1 is SGHTA and CDR2 is FQGNSA. This CDR3 has 15 residues. CDR3 coding DNA: TGTGCCAGCAGCTTCTCCGGGAGGAGCTCCTACGAGCAGTACTTC. Translating it yields CASSFSGRSSYEQYF.